What follows are 21 T cell receptor beta chains derived from one specimen sequenced in a study of T cells expressing NK-cell markers. TCRdb reanalyzed the 5' RACE reads and collapses them to one entry per CDR3 protein, without DNA. The sample data list 500,000 to 700,000 distinct CDR3 sequences. The material sequenced was blood T cells: a sorted CD56 or NKG2C T cell subset, CD4+ or CD8+ T cells, or bulk PBMC T cells (not recorded which). The receptors derive from a man younger than 35 in good health.

The rearrangement links TRBV29-1 to TRBJ2-5; the D call of TRBD1 rests on TCRdb alone, since no DNA is present to check it. The CDR3 length is 14 residues. CDR1 SQVTM and CDR2 ANQGSEA come from the germline V gene. The CDR3 loop reads CSVLQGTGQETQYF.

The V and J genes are TRBV10-3 and TRBJ2-7. CDR3 length: 15 residues. The germline V gene has CDR1 ENHRY and CDR2 SYGVKD. The CDR3 reads CAISESVGGRSEQYF.

The chain couples TRBV20-1 to TRBJ1-6. This CDR3 region has 20 residues. Germline CDR1 and CDR2: DFQATT and SNEGSKA (reference sequence). CDR3: CSARDKRQVAYNSYNSPLHF.

The chain joins TRBV7-2 to TRBJ2-2; as DNA is missing, the TRBD2 call by TCRdb cannot be tested. The CDR3 consists of 13 residues. Germline loops: CDR1 SGHTA, CDR2 FQGNSA. This CDR3 reads CASSLYSGGELFF.

The chain links TRBV30 to TRBJ2-5; the D gene TCRdb calls, TRBD2, cannot be checked with no DNA. CDR1 is GTSNPN and CDR2 is SVGIG in the germline V gene (reference sequence). The CDR3 covers 13 residues. This CDR3 is CAWSWTALETQYF. Based on the CDR3 plus reference TRBV30 and TRBJ2-5, the full variable domain is SQTIHQWPATLVQPVGSPLSLECTVEGTSNPNLYWYRQAAGRGLQLLFYSVGIGQISSEVPQNLSASRPQDRQFILSSKKLLLSDSGFYLCAWSWTALETQYFGPGTRLLVL.

The chain has TRBV12-3 or TRBV12-4 and TRBJ2-1. The CDR3 totals 13 residues. CDR3 in amino acids: CASRLAGDAEQFF.

This rearrangement joins TRBV12-3 or TRBV12-4 to TRBJ1-5; no DNA is available, so the TRBD1 call from TCRdb remains unchecked. The CDR3 sequence is 14 residues long. The CDR3 here is CASSLRGRDQPQHF.

V and J are TRBV6-5 and TRBJ1-4. Germline V gene data show CDR1 as MNHEY and CDR2 as SVGAGI. The CDR3 is 14 residues long. CDR3: CASHSSWASEKLFF.

The chain uses TRBV5-5 and TRBJ1-4. The CDR3 contains 14 residues. Per germline, CDR1 SGHKS and CDR2 YYEKEE (reference sequence). The CDR3 loop reads CASSWGSGGEKLFF.

The rearrangement links TRBV5-1 to TRBJ2-1; the D call of TRBD1 rests on TCRdb alone, since no DNA is present to check it. Germline V gene data show CDR1 as SGHRS and CDR2 as YFSETQ. CDR3 length: 15 residues. The CDR3 protein is CASSFTGTGGGEQFF.

The chain couples TRBV20-1 to TRBJ2-3; TCRdb calls TRBD1, which cannot be checked without DNA. Germline assignment: CDR1 DFQATT and CDR2 SNEGSKA (reference sequence). The CDR3 runs to 16 residues. CDR3 region: CSARPLEADNTDTQYF.

The gene calls are TRBV5-1 and TRBJ1-2; TCRdb's D gene call, TRBD1, goes unchecked for lack of DNA. Per the germline V gene, CDR1 is SGHRS and CDR2 is YFSETQ. The CDR3 length is 13 residues. The CDR3 sequence is CASSLEGGYGYTF.

CDR3 residues: CASSLELPNYNEQFF. V is TRBV12-3 or TRBV12-4 and J is TRBJ2-1. The CDR3 loop spans 15 amino acids.

The chain recombines TRBV20-1 with TRBJ2-7. Per the germline V gene, CDR1 is DFQATT and CDR2 is SNEGSKA (reference sequence). The CDR3 totals 13 residues. The CDR3 spells CSALHHLSYEQYF.

This chain joins TRBV20-1 and TRBJ2-6. Germline assignment: CDR1 DFQATT and CDR2 SNEGSKA (reference sequence). The CDR3 spans 14 residues. The CDR3 loop is CSAAAISGANVLTF.

This chain uses TRBV11-2 with TRBJ2-2; without DNA, the TCRdb call of TRBD2 cannot be checked. The CDR3 spans 16 residues. Germline loops: CDR1 SGHAT, CDR2 FQNNGV. The CDR3 spells CASSLGLDSSTGELFF.

This rearrangement joins TRBV29-1 to TRBJ2-7; without DNA, the TCRdb call of TRBD1 cannot be checked. This CDR3 has 12 residues. CDR1 and CDR2 from the germline V gene are SQVTM and ANQGSEA. The CDR3 sequence is CSGLGQGYEQYF.

The rearrangement links TRBV7-2 to TRBJ1-1. Germline V gene sequence: CDR1 SGHTA, CDR2 FQGNSA. The CDR3 spans 14 residues. CDR3 protein: CASSFLIGYTEAFF. Full variable domain (outside the CDR3, taken from reference TRBV7-2 and TRBJ1-1): GAGVSQSPSNKVTEKGKDVELRCDPISGHTALYWYRQSLGQGLEFLIYFQGNSAPDKSGLPSDRFSAERTGGSVSTLTIQRTQQEDSAVYLCASSFLIGYTEAFFGQGTRLTVV.

The chain uses TRBV2 and TRBJ2-4; TCRdb names TRBD2, which stays unverified in the absence of DNA. Germline-derived CDR1 and CDR2 are SNHLY and FYNNEI. The CDR3 covers 16 residues. CDR3 amino acids: CASRIGLAAGKNIQYF.

The V and J genes are TRBV20-1 and TRBJ2-7; the TCRdb D gene call, TRBD2, has no DNA to confirm it. The CDR3 sequence is 12 residues long. The germline gives CDR1 DFQATT, CDR2 SNEGSKA (reference sequence). The CDR3 loop reads CSAREGGYEQYF.

This chain connects TRBV29-1 to TRBJ2-7. Germline V gene data show CDR1 as SQVTM and CDR2 as ANQGSEA. The CDR3 spans 15 residues. The CDR3 reads CSVEDRERGTYEQYF.